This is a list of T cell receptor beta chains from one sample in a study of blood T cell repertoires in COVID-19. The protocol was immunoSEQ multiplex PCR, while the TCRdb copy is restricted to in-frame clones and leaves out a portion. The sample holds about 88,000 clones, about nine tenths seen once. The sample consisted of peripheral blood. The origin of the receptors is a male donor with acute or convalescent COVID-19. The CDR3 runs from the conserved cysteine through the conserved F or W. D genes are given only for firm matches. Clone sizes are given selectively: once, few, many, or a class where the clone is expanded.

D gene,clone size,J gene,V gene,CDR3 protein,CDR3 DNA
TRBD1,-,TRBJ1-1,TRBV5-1,CASSLLGTGGTEAFF,TGCGCCAGCAGCTTACTTGGGACAGGGGGGACTGAAGCTTTCTTT
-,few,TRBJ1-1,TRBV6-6,CASSYQGEATEAFF,TGTGCCAGCAGTTATCAGGGTGAAGCCACTGAAGCTTTCTTT
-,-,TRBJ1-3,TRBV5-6,CASSLVASGNTIYF,TGTGCCAGCAGCTTGGTAGCCTCTGGAAACACCATATATTTT
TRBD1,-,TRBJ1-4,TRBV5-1,CASSPGQGEEKLFF,TGCGCCAGCAGCCCCGGACAGGGAGAGGAAAAACTGTTTTTT
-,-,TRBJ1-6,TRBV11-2,CASSPPVRDSPLHF,TGTGCCAGCAGCCCGCCCGTGAGGGATTCACCCCTCCACTTT
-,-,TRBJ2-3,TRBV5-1,CASSPTRSTDTQYF,TGCGCCAGCAGCCCGACACGCAGCACAGATACGCAGTATTTT
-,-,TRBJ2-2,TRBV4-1,CASSQEATTNTGELFF,TGCGCCAGCAGCCAAGAGGCCACCACGAACACCGGGGAGCTGTTTTTT
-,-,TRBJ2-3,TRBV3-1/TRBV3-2,CASSQLGLYTDTQYF,TGTGCCAGCAGCCAATTGGGACTTTACACAGATACGCAGTATTTT
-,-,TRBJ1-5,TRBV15,CATSGGANQPQHF,TGTGCCACCAGCGGCGGGGCAAATCAGCCCCAGCATTTT
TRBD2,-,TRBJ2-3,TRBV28,CASSFLAGGTTDTQYF,TGTGCCAGCAGTTTCCTAGCGGGGGGTACCACAGATACGCAGTATTTT
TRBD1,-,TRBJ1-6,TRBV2,CASSALRDRGGSPLHF,TGTGCCAGCAGTGCGCTAAGGGACAGGGGTGGTTCACCCCTCCACTTT
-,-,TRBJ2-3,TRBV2,CASSARVLTDTQYF,TGTGCCAGCAGCGCCCGGGTGCTCACAGATACGCAGTATTTT
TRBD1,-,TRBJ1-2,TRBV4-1,CASGPPGQGVGANYGYTF,TGCGCCAGCGGACCCCCCGGACAGGGGGTAGGCGCTAACTATGGCTACACCTTC
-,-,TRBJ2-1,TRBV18,CASSPVWRVEGNEQFF,TGTGCCAGCTCACCCGTGTGGAGGGTGGAAGGCAATGAGCAGTTCTTC
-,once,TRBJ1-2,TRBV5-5,CASSFPTDGYTF,TGTGCCAGCAGCTTCCCAACGGATGGCTACACCTTC
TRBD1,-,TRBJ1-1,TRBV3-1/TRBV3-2,CASSQGQGLAFF,TGTGCCAGCAGCCAAGGACAGGGGCTGGCTTTCTTT
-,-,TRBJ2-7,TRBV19,CASSLSDRFYEQYF,TGTGCCAGTAGCCTCTCGGACAGATTCTACGAGCAGTACTTC
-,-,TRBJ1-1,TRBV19,CASTTRGRGATEAFF,TGTGCCAGTACCACCCGCGGCCGGGGGGCCACTGAAGCTTTCTTT
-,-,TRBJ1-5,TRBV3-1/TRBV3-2,CASSLGTFGNQPQHF,TGTGCCAGCAGCTTAGGGACATTCGGCAATCAGCCCCAGCATTTT
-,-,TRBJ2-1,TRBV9,CASSVKDYLNEQFF,TGTGCCAGCAGCGTAAAGGACTACCTCAATGAGCAGTTCTTC
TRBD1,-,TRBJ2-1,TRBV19,CASSMDRGVYNEQFF,TGTGCCAGTAGTATGGACAGGGGGGTCTACAATGAGCAGTTCTTC
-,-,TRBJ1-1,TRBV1,CTSSHPDRGCSDTEAFF,TGCACCAGCAGCCACCCGGACAGGGGTTGTTCGGACACTGAAGCTTTCTTT
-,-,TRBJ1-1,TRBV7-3,CASREGTEAFF,TGTGCCAGCAGGGAGGGCACTGAAGCTTTCTTT
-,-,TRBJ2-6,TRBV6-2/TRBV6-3,CASSYGARAGANVLTF,TGTGCCAGCAGTTACGGTGCGAGGGCTGGGGCCAACGTCCTGACTTTC
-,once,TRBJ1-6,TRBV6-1,CASSEGQLYNSPLHF,TGTGCCAGCAGTGAAGGACAGCTTTATAATTCACCCCTCCACTTT
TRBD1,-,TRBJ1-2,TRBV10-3,CATTLGQSGYGYTF,TGTGCCACCACTCTGGGACAGAGTGGCTATGGCTACACCTTC
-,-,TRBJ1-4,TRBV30,CAWARDSNEKLFF,TGTGCCTGGGCACGGGACTCCAATGAAAAACTGTTTTTT
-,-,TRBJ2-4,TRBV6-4,CASSDREGDIQYF,TGTGCCAGCAGTGACAGGGAGGGGGACATTCAGTACTTC
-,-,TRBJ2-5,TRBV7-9,CASSSVWAGIQETQYF,TGTGCCAGCAGCTCCGTCTGGGCGGGGATCCAAGAGACCCAGTACTTC
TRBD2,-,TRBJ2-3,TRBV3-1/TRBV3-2,CASSLRTSGVDTQYF,TGTGCCAGCAGCCTCCGGACTAGCGGGGTCGATACGCAGTATTTT
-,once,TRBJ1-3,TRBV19,CASSQDISGNTIYF,TGTGCCAGTAGTCAGGACATCTCTGGAAACACCATATATTTT
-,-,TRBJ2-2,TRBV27,CASSDTGAPATGELFF,TGTGCCAGCAGTGACACAGGCGCCCCGGCAACCGGGGAGCTGTTTTTT
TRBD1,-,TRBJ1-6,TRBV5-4,CASSQQGEGSPLHF,TGTGCCAGCAGCCAGCAGGGGGAAGGTTCACCCCTCCACTTT
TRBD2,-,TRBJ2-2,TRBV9,CASTRTSGNTGELFF,TGTGCCAGCACCCGGACTAGCGGTAACACCGGGGAGCTGTTTTTT
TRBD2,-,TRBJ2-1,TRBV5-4,CASSTGTSGANEQFF,TGTGCCAGCAGCACCGGGACTAGCGGGGCTAATGAGCAGTTCTTC
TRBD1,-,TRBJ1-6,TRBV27,CASSLSGTGGSPLHF,TGTGCCAGCAGTTTATCCGGGACAGGGGGTTCACCCCTCCACTTT
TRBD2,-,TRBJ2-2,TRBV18,CASSSGTSGNTGELFF,TGTGCCAGCTCATCCGGGACTAGCGGGAACACCGGGGAGCTGTTTTTT
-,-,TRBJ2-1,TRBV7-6,CASSLGRTEDEQFF,TGTGCCAGCAGCTTAGGAAGGACGGAGGATGAGCAGTTCTTC
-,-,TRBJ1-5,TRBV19,CASSISPNQPQHF,TGTGCCAGTAGTATAAGCCCGAATCAGCCCCAGCATTTT
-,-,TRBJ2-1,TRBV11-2,CASSLLTGEQFF,TGTGCCAGCAGCTTACTAACCGGGGAGCAGTTCTTC
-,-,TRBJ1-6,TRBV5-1,CASSKGGGKINSPLHF,TGCGCCAGCAGCAAGGGAGGGGGAAAAATTAATTCACCCCTCCACTTT
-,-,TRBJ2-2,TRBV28,CASSLGGANTGELFF,TGTGCCAGCAGTTTAGGGGGGGCGAATACCGGGGAGCTGTTTTTT
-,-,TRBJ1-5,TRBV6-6,CASSYTQASNQPQHF,TGTGCCAGCAGTTACACGCAAGCCAGCAATCAGCCCCAGCATTTT
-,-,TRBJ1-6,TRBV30,CAWSTNQEGPLHF,TGTGCCTGGAGTACAAATCAGGAGGGTCCCCTCCACTTT
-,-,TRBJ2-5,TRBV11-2,CASSLGVRETQYF,TGTGCCAGCAGCTTAGGGGTGCGGGAGACCCAGTACTTC
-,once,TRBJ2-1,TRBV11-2,CASSLLENEQFF,TGTGCCAGCAGCTTATTGGAGAATGAGCAGTTCTTC
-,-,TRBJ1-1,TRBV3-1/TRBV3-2,CASSRTGEAFF,TGTGCCAGCAGCCGAACAGGGGAAGCTTTCTTT
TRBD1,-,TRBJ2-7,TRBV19,CASSKSGTDLYEQYF,TGTGCCAGTAGTAAATCCGGGACAGATCTCTACGAGCAGTACTTC
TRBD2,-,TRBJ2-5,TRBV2,CASSPRTSDETQYF,TGTGCCAGCAGTCCCCGGACTAGCGACGAGACCCAGTACTTC